In its sample, the clone carrying this T cell receptor beta chain was seen once. The CDR3 runs 16 residues. The V and J ends lost 3 bases and 5 bases respectively, with 19 bases between them. Germline assignment: CDR1 SEHNR and CDR2 FQNEAQ (reference sequence). Assay used: immunoSEQ multiplex PCR; TCRdb lists only in-frame clones, some missing. The sample contains some 97,000 clones, about 82% of which appear only once. The data were obtained in a study of blood T cell repertoires in COVID-19. Study-level information: The United States, Italy and Spain provided the acute and convalescent COVID-19 samples.

The origin of this receptor is a man between 45 and 60 years old with active or convalescent COVID-19. The V call is TRBV7-9, the J call TRBJ2-5, with a possible D match to TRBD1 (5 bases). Sequenced sample: peripheral blood. CDR3 bases: TGTGCCAGCAGCTTTTCAGGGCCCTGGCCTCTGGAGACCCAGTACTTC. This sequence encodes CASSFSGPWPLETQYF. Variable domain in full (rest from reference TRBV7-9 and TRBJ2-5): DTGVSQNPRHKITKRGQNVTFRCDPISEHNRLYWYRQTLGQGPEFLTYFQNEAQLEKSRLLSDRFSAERPKGSFSTLEIQRTEQGDSAMYLCASSFSGPWPLETQYFGPGTRLLVL.